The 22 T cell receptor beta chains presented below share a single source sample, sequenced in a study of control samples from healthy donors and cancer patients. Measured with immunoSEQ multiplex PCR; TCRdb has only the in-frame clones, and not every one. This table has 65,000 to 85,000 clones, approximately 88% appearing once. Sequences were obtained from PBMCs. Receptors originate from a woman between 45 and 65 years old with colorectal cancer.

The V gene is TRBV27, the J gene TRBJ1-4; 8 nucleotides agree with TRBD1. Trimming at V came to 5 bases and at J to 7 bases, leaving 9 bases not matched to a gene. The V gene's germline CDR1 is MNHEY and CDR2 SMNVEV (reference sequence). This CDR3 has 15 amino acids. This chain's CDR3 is CASSPPGQEVEKLFF. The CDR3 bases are TGTGCCAGCAGTCCCCCGGGACAGGAGGTTGAAAAACTGTTTTTT. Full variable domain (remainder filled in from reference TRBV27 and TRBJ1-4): EAQVTQNPRYLITVTGKKLTVTCSQNMNHEYMSWYRQDPGLGLRQIYYSMNVEVTDKGDVPEGYKVSRKEKRNFPLILESPSPNQTSLYFCASSPPGQEVEKLFFGSGTQLSVL.

The CDR3 sequence: CASLQPGTDTQYF. CDR3 in DNA: TGTGCCAGCTTACAGCCGGGGACAGATACGCAGTATTTT. This sequence joins TRBV6-5 and TRBJ2-3, with a tentative D call TRBD2 (5 bases). Trimming shortened V by 8 bases and J by 3 bases, and 12 bases separated the two germline ends. Germline CDR1 MNHEY, CDR2 SVGAGI. CDR3 length equals 13 residues.

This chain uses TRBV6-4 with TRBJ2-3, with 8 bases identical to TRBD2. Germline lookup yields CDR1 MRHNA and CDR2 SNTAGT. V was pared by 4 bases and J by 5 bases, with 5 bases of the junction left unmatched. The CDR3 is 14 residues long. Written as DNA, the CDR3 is TGTGCCAGCAGTGTCACTAGCGGAAAAGATACGCAGTATTTT. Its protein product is CASSVTSGKDTQYF.

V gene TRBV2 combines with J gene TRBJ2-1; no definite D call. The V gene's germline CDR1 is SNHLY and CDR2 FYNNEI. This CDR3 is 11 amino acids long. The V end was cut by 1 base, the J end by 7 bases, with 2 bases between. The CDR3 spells CASSEVNEQFF. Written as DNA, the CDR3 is TGTGCCAGCAGTGAAGTTAATGAGCAGTTCTTC.

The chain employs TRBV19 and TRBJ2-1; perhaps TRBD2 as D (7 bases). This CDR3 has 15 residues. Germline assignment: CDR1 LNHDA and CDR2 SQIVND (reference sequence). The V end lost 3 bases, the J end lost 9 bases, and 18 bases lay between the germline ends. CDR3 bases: TGTGCCAGTAGTATTAGTGTCGGGGGAGGGGGTGAGCAGTTCTTC. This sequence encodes CASSISVGGGGEQFF.

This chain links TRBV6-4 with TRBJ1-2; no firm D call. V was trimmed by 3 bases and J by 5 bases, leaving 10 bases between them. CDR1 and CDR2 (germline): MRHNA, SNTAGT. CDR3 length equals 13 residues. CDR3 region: CASSEAGDYGYTF. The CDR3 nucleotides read TGTGCCAGCAGTGAAGCCGGTGATTATGGCTACACCTTC.

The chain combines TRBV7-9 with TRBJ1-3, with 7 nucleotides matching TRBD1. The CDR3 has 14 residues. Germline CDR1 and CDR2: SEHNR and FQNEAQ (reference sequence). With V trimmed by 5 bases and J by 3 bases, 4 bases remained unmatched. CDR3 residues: CASSPDRVGNTIYF. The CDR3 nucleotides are TGTGCCAGCAGCCCTGACAGGGTTGGAAACACCATATATTTT.

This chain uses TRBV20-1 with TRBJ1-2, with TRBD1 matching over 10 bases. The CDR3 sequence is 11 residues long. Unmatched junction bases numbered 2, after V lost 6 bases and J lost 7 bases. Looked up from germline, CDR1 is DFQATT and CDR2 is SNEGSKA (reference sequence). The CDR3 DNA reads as TGCAGTGCGGGGACAGGGGTTGGCTACACCTTC. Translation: CSAGTGVGYTF.

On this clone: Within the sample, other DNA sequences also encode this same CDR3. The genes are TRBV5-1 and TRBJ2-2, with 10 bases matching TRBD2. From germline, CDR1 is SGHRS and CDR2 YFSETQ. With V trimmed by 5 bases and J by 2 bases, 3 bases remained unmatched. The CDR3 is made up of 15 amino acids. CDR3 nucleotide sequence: TGCGCCAGCAGATTAGCGGGGGGAAACACCGGGGAGCTGTTTTTT. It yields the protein CASRLAGGNTGELFF.

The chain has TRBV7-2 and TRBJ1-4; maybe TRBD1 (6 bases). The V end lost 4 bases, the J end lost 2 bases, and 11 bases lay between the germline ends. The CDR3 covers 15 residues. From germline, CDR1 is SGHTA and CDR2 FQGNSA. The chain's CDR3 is CASSSAGVTNEKLFF. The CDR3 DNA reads TGTGCCAGCAGCTCGGCAGGGGTGACTAATGAAAAACTGTTTTTT.

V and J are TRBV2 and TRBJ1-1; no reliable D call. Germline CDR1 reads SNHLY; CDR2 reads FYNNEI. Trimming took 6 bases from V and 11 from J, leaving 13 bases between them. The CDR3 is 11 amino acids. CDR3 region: CASRDWLAAFF. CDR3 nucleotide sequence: TGTGCCAGCAGAGACTGGCTCGCGGCTTTCTTT.

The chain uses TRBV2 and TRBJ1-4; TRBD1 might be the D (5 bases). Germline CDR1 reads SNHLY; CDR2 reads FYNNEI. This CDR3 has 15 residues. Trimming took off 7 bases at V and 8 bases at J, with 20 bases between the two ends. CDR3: CASTAGASTREKLFF. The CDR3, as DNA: TGTGCCAGCACTGCCGGGGCCTCAACGCGGGAAAAACTGTTTTTT.

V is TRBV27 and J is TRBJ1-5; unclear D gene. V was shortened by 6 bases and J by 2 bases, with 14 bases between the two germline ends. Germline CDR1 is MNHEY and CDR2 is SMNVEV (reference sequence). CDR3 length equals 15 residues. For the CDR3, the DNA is TGTGCCAGCAGACCAGACCGGAGGGGCAATCAGCCCCAGCATTTT. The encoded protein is CASRPDRRGNQPQHF.

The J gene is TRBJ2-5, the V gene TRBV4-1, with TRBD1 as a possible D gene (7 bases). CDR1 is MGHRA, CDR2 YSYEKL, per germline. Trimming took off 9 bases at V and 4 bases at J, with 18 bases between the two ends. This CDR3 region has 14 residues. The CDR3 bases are TGCGCCAGTCGGACAGGAGGGCCTGGAGAGACCCAGTACTTC. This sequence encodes CASRTGGPGETQYF.

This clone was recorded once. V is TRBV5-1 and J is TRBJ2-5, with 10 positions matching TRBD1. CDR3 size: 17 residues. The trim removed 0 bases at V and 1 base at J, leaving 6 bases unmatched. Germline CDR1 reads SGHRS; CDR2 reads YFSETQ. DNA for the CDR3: TGCGCCAGCAGCTTGGCCCCCGGGACAGGGGTCCAAGAGACCCAGTACTTC. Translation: CASSLAPGTGVQETQYF. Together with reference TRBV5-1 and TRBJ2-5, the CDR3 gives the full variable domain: KAGVTQTPRYLIKTRGQQVTLSCSPISGHRSVSWYQQTPGQGLQFLFEYFSETQRNKGNFPGRFSGRQFSNSRSEMNVSTLELGDSALYLCASSLAPGTGVQETQYFGPGTRLLVL.

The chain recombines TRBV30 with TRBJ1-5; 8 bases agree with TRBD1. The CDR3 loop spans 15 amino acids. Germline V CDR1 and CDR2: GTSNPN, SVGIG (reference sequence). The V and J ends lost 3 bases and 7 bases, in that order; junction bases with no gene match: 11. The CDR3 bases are TGTGCCTGGAGCCTCGCGGGACAGGTGAGACAGCCCCAGCATTTT. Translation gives CAWSLAGQVRQPQHF.

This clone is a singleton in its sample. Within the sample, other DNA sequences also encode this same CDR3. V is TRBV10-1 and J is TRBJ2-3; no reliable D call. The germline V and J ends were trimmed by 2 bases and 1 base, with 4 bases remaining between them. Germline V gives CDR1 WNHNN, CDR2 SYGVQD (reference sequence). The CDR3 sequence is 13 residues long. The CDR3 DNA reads TGCGCCAGCAGTGAGGGAGGCACAGATACGCAGTATTTT. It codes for CASSEGGTDTQYF.

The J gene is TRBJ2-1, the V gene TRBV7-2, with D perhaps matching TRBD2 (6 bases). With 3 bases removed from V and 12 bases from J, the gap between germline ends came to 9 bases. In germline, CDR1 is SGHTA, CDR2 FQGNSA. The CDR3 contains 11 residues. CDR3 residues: CASSLLAMQFF. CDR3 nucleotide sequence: TGTGCCAGCAGCTTGCTAGCGATGCAGTTCTTC.

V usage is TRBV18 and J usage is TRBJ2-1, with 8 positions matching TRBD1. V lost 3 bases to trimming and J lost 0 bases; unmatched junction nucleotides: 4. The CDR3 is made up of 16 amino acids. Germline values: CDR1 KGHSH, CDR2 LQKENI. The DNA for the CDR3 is TGTGCCAGCTCACCTTCGACAGGGGCCTCCTACAATGAGCAGTTCTTC. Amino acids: CASSPSTGASYNEQFF.

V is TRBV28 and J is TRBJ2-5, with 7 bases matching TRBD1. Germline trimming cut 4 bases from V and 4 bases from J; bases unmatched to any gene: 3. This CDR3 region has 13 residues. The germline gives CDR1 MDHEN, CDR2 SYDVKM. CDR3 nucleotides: TGTGCCAGCAGTTCCCACAGGGGAGAGACCCAGTACTTC. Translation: CASSSHRGETQYF.

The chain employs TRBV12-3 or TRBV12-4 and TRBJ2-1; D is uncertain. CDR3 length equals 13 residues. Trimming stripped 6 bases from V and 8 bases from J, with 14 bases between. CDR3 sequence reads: CASSPGSGDEQFF. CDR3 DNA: TGTGCCAGCAGCCCTGGGTCGGGCGATGAGCAGTTCTTC.

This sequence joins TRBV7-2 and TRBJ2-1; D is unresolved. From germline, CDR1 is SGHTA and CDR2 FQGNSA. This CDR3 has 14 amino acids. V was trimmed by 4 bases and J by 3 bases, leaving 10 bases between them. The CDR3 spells CASSSPPNYNEQFF. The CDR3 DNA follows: TGTGCCAGCAGCTCTCCGCCGAACTACAATGAGCAGTTCTTC. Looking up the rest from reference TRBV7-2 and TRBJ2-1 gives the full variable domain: GAGVSQSPSNKVTEKGKDVELRCDPISGHTALYWYRQSLGQGLEFLIYFQGNSAPDKSGLPSDRFSAERTGGSVSTLTIQRTQQEDSAVYLCASSSPPNYNEQFFGPGTRLTVL.